These T cell receptor beta chains were read from a single sample in a study of blood T cell repertoires in COVID-19. Profiling relied on immunoSEQ multiplex PCR, and the TCRdb table lists in-frame clones only, not all of them. There are roughly 200,000 clones in the sample; around 82% occur only once, and 4% to 5.5% lies in the top ten. Sequencing input: peripheral blood. These receptors originate from a man aged 50 to 60 with active or convalescent COVID-19. CDR3s include the opening cysteine and the closing phenylalanine or tryptophan. The order of the fields is clone size, V gene, J gene, CDR3 protein. Clone size, where shown, is once, few, many, or a class for clones that have expanded.

few,TRBV4-1,TRBJ2-2,CASSQVQGNTGELFF
once,TRBV4-1,TRBJ2-3,CASSQLSSTGGVGVDTQYF
.,TRBV20-1,TRBJ2-7,CSASGRTGLEQYF
.,TRBV19,TRBJ1-2,CASSMGTDYGYTF
few,TRBV12-3/TRBV12-4,TRBJ1-4,CASSRGQTEKLFF
.,TRBV3-1/TRBV3-2,TRBJ1-1,CASSQEVGVANTEAFF
.,TRBV11-2,TRBJ2-3,CASSVGTTLSTDTQYF
.,TRBV11-2,TRBJ2-5,CASSLMAGGPRETQYF
.,TRBV5-1,TRBJ2-1,CASSLLAGAPIGRNEQFF
.,TRBV30,TRBJ2-7,CAWERLGGEQYF
.,TRBV28,TRBJ2-5,CASSSLTGGKETQYF
few,TRBV19,TRBJ1-2,CASSIRGPTVYGYTF
.,TRBV12-5,TRBJ1-3,CASSEGGGGNTIYF
.,TRBV3-1/TRBV3-2,TRBJ1-1,CASSYRDSNTEAFF
.,TRBV6-2/TRBV6-3,TRBJ2-5,CASSLAGGAQGTQYF
.,TRBV7-2,TRBJ1-1,CASSLFTGKDTEAFF
.,TRBV4-1,TRBJ1-4,CASSQDPAGINEKLFF
.,TRBV4-2,TRBJ1-2,CASSPNFPGQNSNTF
few,TRBV7-9,TRBJ1-1,CASSFNRGSTEAFF
.,TRBV30,TRBJ1-6,CAWGQGNSPLHF
.,TRBV5-6,TRBJ2-3,CASSSGKHITSTDTQYF
once,TRBV7-2,TRBJ2-2,CASSIGLAVGTGELFF
.,TRBV5-4,TRBJ1-2,CASSLMGAGGYTF
.,TRBV19,TRBJ2-7,CASSPLGQSYEQYF